The 22 T cell receptor beta chains below were found in one sample sequenced in a study of blood T cell repertoires in COVID-19. TCRdb's table, derived via immunoSEQ multiplex PCR, lists solely in-frame clones and lacks some. Of roughly 48,000 clones detected, 88% appear once; the ten largest clones hold about 13%. The sample comprised peripheral blood. The receptors originated from a human donor in a cohort sampled during active COVID-19.

The chain joins TRBV5-8 to TRBJ1-6; 12 bases are a match to TRBD1. Germline V CDR1 and CDR2: SGHTS, YDEGEE. V lost 4 bases and J lost 8; bases outside the gene matches: 4. The CDR3 totals 15 residues. CDR3 in DNA: TGTGCCAGCAGCCTGGGACAGGGGGCTCATTCACCCCTCCACTTT. Translating it yields CASSLGQGAHSPLHF. The whole variable domain, remainder taken from reference TRBV5-8 and TRBJ1-6, is EAGVTQSPTHLIKTRGQQATLRCSPISGHTSVYWYQQALGLGLQFLLWYDEGEERNRGNFPPRFSGRQFPNYSSELNVNALELEDSALYLCASSLGQGAHSPLHFGNGTRLTVT.

The V and J genes are TRBV7-9 and TRBJ2-2, with D maybe TRBD1 (5 bases). The CDR3 consists of 15 residues. V was pared by 5 bases and J by 5 bases, with 15 bases between. The germline gives CDR1 SEHNR, CDR2 FQNEAQ (reference sequence). The CDR3 loop reads CASSPPDRRTGELFF. The CDR3 bases are TGTGCCAGCAGCCCCCCCGACAGACGAACCGGGGAGCTGTTTTTT.

The chain is built from TRBV3-1 (or the pseudogene TRBV3-2) and TRBJ2-6, with 9 bases fitting TRBD2. The V segment lost 4 bases and the J segment 0 bases; nucleotides outside the gene matches: 10. Germline CDR1 is LGHDT and CDR2 is YNNKEL (reference sequence). This CDR3 is built from 19 residues. CDR3 loop: CASSPQGLATFSGANVLTF. The CDR3, as DNA: TGTGCCAGCAGCCCACAGGGACTAGCTACATTCTCTGGGGCCAACGTCCTGACTTTC.

The rearrangement links TRBV5-4 to TRBJ1-2; 8 nucleotides agree with TRBD1. The length of the CDR3 is 15 residues. In germline, CDR1 is SGHNT, CDR2 YYREEE (reference sequence). Trimming cost V 0 bases and J 5 bases; bases outside gene matches: 6. CDR3 amino acids: CASSLAGQGAYGYTF. The CDR3 nucleotides read TGTGCCAGCAGCTTGGCGGGTCAGGGGGCGTATGGCTACACCTTC.

The V and J genes are TRBV5-1 and TRBJ2-3, with TRBD2 identical over 7 bases. Germline-derived CDR1 and CDR2 are SGHRS and YFSETQ. This CDR3 spans 14 amino acids. V lost 6 bases and J lost 1; bases outside the gene matches: 5. The DNA of the CDR3 is TGCGCCAGCAATGAACGGGGGGGCACAGATACGCAGTATTTT. Translated, it gives CASNERGGTDTQYF.

The chain joins TRBV29-1 to TRBJ2-6, with 9 positions matching TRBD1. This CDR3 has 17 residues. Losses at the gene ends were 4 bases for V and 0 bases for J; bases not matched to a gene: 7. Germline loops: CDR1 SQVTM, CDR2 ANQGSEA. DNA for the CDR3: TGCAGCGTTGGGGGACAGGGTGCGATCTCTGGGGCCAACGTCCTGACTTTC. It yields the protein CSVGGQGAISGANVLTF. Combining the CDR3 with reference TRBV29-1 and TRBJ2-6 gives the whole variable domain SAVISQKPSRDICQRGTSLTIQCQVDSQVTMMFWYRQQPGQSLTLIATANQGSEATYESGFVIDKFPISRPNLTFSTLTVSNMSPEDSSIYLCSVGGQGAISGANVLTFGAGSRLTVL.

V gene TRBV6-2 or TRBV6-3 combines with J gene TRBJ1-1; TRBD1 is a possible D gene (6 bases). The germline V and J ends were trimmed by 2 bases and 6 bases, with 16 bases remaining between them. Germline V gives CDR1 MNHEY, CDR2 SVGEGT. The CDR3 has 15 amino acids. The CDR3 region has the DNA TGTGCCAGCAGTTACCTGCCGGGGGGGCGGGCTGAAGCTTTCTTT. This encodes CASSYLPGGRAEAFF.

This rearrangement joins TRBV30 to TRBJ2-5; a weak D match, TRBD1 (7 bases). In germline, CDR1 is GTSNPN, CDR2 SVGIG (reference sequence). V shed 2 bases and J shed 5 bases, with 15 bases lying between them. This CDR3 is built from 14 residues. The CDR3 loop reads CAWSIGGGSETQYF. In nucleotides, the CDR3 is TGTGCCTGGAGTATAGGAGGGGGCTCGGAGACCCAGTACTTC.

V and J are TRBV7-8 and TRBJ1-2; D is uncertain. V lost 2 bases and J lost 0, with 10 bases in between. Germline assignment: CDR1 SGHVS and CDR2 FQNEAQ. The CDR3 totals 15 residues. CDR3 sequence: CASSLSVGANYGYTF. The CDR3 nucleotides are TGTGCCAGCAGCTTATCAGTGGGAGCTAACTATGGCTACACCTTC.

The chain joins TRBV6-5 to TRBJ1-2; D unresolved. CDR3 size: 16 residues. Trimming took 0 bases from V and 1 from J, leaving 12 bases between them. Germline assignment: CDR1 MNHEY and CDR2 SVGAGI. As DNA, the CDR3 is TGTGCCAGCAGTTACTCTCCAGGTCCAGTTAACTATGGCTACACCTTC. As protein: CASSYSPGPVNYGYTF.

The chain joins TRBV6-6 to TRBJ2-1; D ambiguous. The CDR3 is made up of 13 amino acids. V lost 5 bases and J lost 10, with 15 bases in between. Germline-derived CDR1 and CDR2 are MNHNY and SVGAGI (reference sequence). The CDR3 sequence: CASSQLTPGEQFF. For the CDR3, the DNA is TGTGCCAGCAGTCAACTAACTCCCGGCGAGCAGTTCTTC.

V gene TRBV6-2 or TRBV6-3 combines with J gene TRBJ1-2; D unclear. V was clipped by 0 bases and J by 4 bases, with 9 bases between them. Germline values: CDR1 MNHEY, CDR2 SVGEGT. There are 14 residues in the CDR3. The CDR3 DNA sequence: TGTGCCAGCAGTTACTCGAGTAGCCCCTATGGCTACACCTTC. Translating it yields CASSYSSSPYGYTF.

V is TRBV15 and J is TRBJ2-3, with 11 bases fitting TRBD1. The V gene end was trimmed by 0 bases and the J gene end by 5 bases; junction bases not matched to a gene: 7. Germline V gene lookup returns CDR1 LNHNV and CDR2 YYDKDF (reference sequence). The CDR3 length is 17 residues. CDR3 in amino acids: CATSRDTGTGGEDTQYF. In DNA, the CDR3 is TGTGCCACCAGCAGAGATACCGGGACAGGGGGTGAAGATACGCAGTATTTT.

The chain is built from TRBV6-5 and TRBJ2-1, with D possibly TRBD2 on 5 matching bases. Deletions cut 2 bases from V and 10 bases from J, with 9 bases between. CDR3 length: 12 residues. Germline CDR1 reads MNHEY; CDR2 reads SVGAGI. The CDR3 here is CASSYAGREQFF. As DNA, the CDR3 is TGTGCCAGCAGTTACGCGGGCAGAGAGCAGTTCTTC.

J is TRBJ1-4 and V is TRBV7-2, with D perhaps TRBD1 (5 bases). Trimming took 3 bases from V and 8 from J, leaving 13 bases between them. CDR1 is SGHTA, CDR2 FQGNSA, per germline. The CDR3 runs to 14 residues. The CDR3 DNA reads TGTGCCAGCAGCTTTGGAGGGGATCACGAAAAACTGTTTTTT. Its translation: CASSFGGDHEKLFF.

This rearrangement joins TRBV4-3 to TRBJ1-3, with D unresolved. This CDR3 is built from 15 residues. Germline loops: CDR1 LGHNA, CDR2 YSLEER. V dropped 0 bases and J dropped 0 bases, with 6 bases sitting between them. The DNA of the CDR3 is TGCGCCAGCAGCCAAGAACTGAGCTCTGGAAACACCATATATTTT. It codes for CASSQELSSGNTIYF.

V usage is TRBV11-2 and J usage is TRBJ1-6; TRBD1 matches 7 bases. Germline CDR1 is SGHAT and CDR2 is FQNNGV. J gave up 2 bases and V 2 bases, and 6 bases lay outside the gene matches. This CDR3 is 17 amino acids long. The CDR3, as DNA: TGTGCCAGCAGCTTATCCCCGACAGGGCCCTATAATTCACCCCTCCACTTT. This translates into CASSLSPTGPYNSPLHF.

The V gene is TRBV30, the J gene TRBJ1-2; TRBD1 aligns across 7 bases. CDR1 GTSNPN and CDR2 SVGIG come from the germline V gene (reference sequence). Trimming cost V 2 bases and J 7 bases; bases outside gene matches: 10. The CDR3 extends over 14 amino acids. CDR3 nucleotides: TGTGCCTGGAGTCTAAAACGCGACAGGGCTGGCTACACCTTC. It specifies CAWSLKRDRAGYTF.

The rearrangement joins TRBV7-9 to TRBJ1-1; perhaps TRBD1 as D (6 bases). CDR1 is SEHNR, CDR2 FQNEAQ, per germline (reference sequence). The CDR3 spans 13 residues. V lost 10 bases and J lost 5, with 17 bases in between. CDR3 sequence reads: CAIRGQGWTEAFF. The CDR3 region has the DNA TGTGCCATCAGGGGCCAGGGATGGACTGAAGCTTTCTTT.

The chain recombines TRBV5-6 with TRBJ1-6; D perhaps matches TRBD1 (6 bases). CDR3 length: 16 amino acids. Per the germline V gene, CDR1 is SGHDT and CDR2 is YYEEEE. The germline V and J ends were trimmed by 0 bases and 5 bases, with 12 bases remaining between them. The CDR3: CASSLARAGDNSPLHF. The CDR3 DNA is TGTGCCAGCAGCTTGGCCCGGGCAGGGGATAATTCACCCCTCCACTTT.

This chain joins TRBV19 and TRBJ1-5; D call uncertain. With 6 bases removed from V and 7 bases from J, the gap between germline ends came to 22 bases. The germline V gene encodes CDR1 LNHDA and CDR2 SQIVND (reference sequence). The CDR3 spans 16 residues. The CDR3 sequence: CASRTPGLPSQQPQHF. The CDR3 DNA follows: TGTGCCAGTAGGACCCCAGGTCTCCCGTCTCAACAGCCCCAGCATTTT.

The chain couples TRBV7-9 to TRBJ1-6, with a possible D match to TRBD1 (6 bases). CDR1 and CDR2 from the germline V gene are SEHNR and FQNEAQ (reference sequence). V lost 0 bases, J lost 7 bases, and 13 bases lay in between. The CDR3 runs to 16 residues. This chain's CDR3 is CASSLAGGRRNSPLHF. The CDR3, as DNA: TGTGCCAGCAGCTTAGCAGGGGGTCGTAGGAATTCACCCCTCCACTTT.